This T cell receptor beta chain was identified during a study of response to subunit inactivated influenza vaccine. Notes on the study in general: Authors proposed each seasonal influenza vaccination draws in few new T cells.

TCRdb reanalysed the RT-PCR reads using MiXCR and keeps one entry per CDR3 protein. Here the sample spans approximately 680,000 distinct CDR3 sequences, 15% to 18% being singletons. This clonotype was seen a few times. As yet, its antigen is unknown. Germline CDR1 is DFQATT and CDR2 is SNEGSKA (reference sequence). This CDR3 is built from 12 residues. The V end was cut by 5 bases, the J end by 7 bases, with 13 bases between. The chain has TRBV20-1 and TRBJ2-3; D may correspond to TRBD1 or TRBD2 (5 bases each). The sequences come from PBMCs from blood, collected roughly 12 days after vaccination. The sequence was obtained from a man aged 45-60 years who received an inactivated influenza vaccine. In DNA, the CDR3 is TGCAGTGCTGGCCCCAGGGAGCATACGCAGTATTTT. Residues: CSAGPREHTQYF.